This TCR beta chain was identified during a study of T cell clonality in common variable immunodeficiency. Study-wide points: Fewer TCRbeta clones were shared among CVID subjects than controls. In common variable immunodeficiency, TCR beta chains reportedly carried fewer deletions and N-nucleotide insertions.

V lost 2 bases to trimming and J lost 1 base; unmatched junction nucleotides: 3. The CDR3 loop spans 15 amino acids. CDR1 and CDR2 from the germline V gene are LNHDA and SQIVND (reference sequence). About this clone: The target antigen is unknown. Sequencing ends 3 residues short of the CDR3 end; the germline J gene provides the rest.

Here immunoSEQ multiplex PCR was the method, and the copy in TCRdb shows in-frame clones only, minus some. Observed are roughly 52,000 clones, no singletons, with the top ten taking roughly 3.4%. V is TRBV19 and J is TRBJ1-1; 8 bases match TRBD1. The sequenced sample consisted of peripheral blood mononuclear cells. The sequence came from a person aged 18 to 70 in good health. CDR3 sequence: CASSIKTGANTEAFF. CDR3 DNA, as far as it was read: TGTGCCAGTAGTATAAAGACAGGGGCGAACACTGAA.